This TCR beta chain came from a study of T cell repertoires in cytomegalovirus infection. This clonotype was recorded at least ten times. The antigen is not known. Study-wide results and limits: HLA-C-restricted CMV clonotypes gave the most frequent clonotype in two of eight donors. Pooled public TCR beta family frequency picked out CMV carriers with the relevant HLA.

TCRdb re-analysed the reads in MiXCR, keeping a single row per CDR3 protein. The data contain about 120,000 distinct CDR3 sequences, 10% of them singletons. CDR1 and CDR2 (germline): SGHTA, FQGNSA. CDR3 length: 15 amino acids. The V end was cut by 1 base, the J end by 4 bases, with 11 bases between. The sequenced sample was PBMCs, sequenced either directly or after in vitro stimulation (not recorded which). This sequence was found in a human donor in good health (CMV status not recorded). Some clones in this sample may be carry-over from other donors' samples. V and J are TRBV7-2 and TRBJ2-1; D possibly corresponds to TRBD1 (7 bases). The CDR3 DNA follows: TGTGCCAGCAGCTTAGAGTCAGGGGGGTACAATGAGCAGTTCTTC. Translating gives CASSLESGGYNEQFF.